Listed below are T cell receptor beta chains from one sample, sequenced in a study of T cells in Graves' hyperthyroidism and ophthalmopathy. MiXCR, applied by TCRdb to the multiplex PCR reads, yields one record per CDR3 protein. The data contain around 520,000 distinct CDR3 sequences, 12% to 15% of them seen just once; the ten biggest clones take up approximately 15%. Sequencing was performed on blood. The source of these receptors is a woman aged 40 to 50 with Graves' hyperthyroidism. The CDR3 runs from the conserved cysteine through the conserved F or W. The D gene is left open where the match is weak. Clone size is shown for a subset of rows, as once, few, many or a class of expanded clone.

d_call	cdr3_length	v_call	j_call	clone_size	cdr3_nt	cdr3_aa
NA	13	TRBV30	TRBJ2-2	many	TGTGCCTGGAACGGAAGGGTAGCCGGGGAGCTGTTTTTT	CAWNGRVAGELFF
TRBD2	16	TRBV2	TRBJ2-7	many	TGTGCCAGCAGTTATGACCGTTCCGCCCGCGGGGGCGAGCAGTACTTC	CASSYDRSARGGEQYF
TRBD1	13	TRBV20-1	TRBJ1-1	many	TGCAGTGCAAGACAGGGTGGTAACACTGAAGCTTTCTTT	CSARQGGNTEAFF
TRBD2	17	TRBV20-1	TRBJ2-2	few	TGCAGTGCTAGTGCACAGGGCCGGGAGGGGAGGACCGGGGAGCTGTTTTTT	CSASAQGREGRTGELFF
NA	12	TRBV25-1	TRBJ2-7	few	TGTGCCAGCAGGGGGAACGGGGTCGAGCAGTACTTC	CASRGNGVEQYF
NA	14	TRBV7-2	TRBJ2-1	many	TGTGCCAGCAGCTTCCCGGCCAGTGGCAATGAGCAGTTCTTC	CASSFPASGNEQFF
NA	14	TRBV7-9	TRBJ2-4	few	TGTGCCAGCAGCCCACCCGACAGCAAAAACATTCAGTACTTC	CASSPPDSKNIQYF
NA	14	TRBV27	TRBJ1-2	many	TGTGCCAGCAGAGGGGACATTGGTCCCTATGGCTACACCTTC	CASRGDIGPYGYTF
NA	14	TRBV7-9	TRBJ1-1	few	TGTGCCAGCAGTCCTAAGGTACTGAACACTGAAGCTTTCTTT	CASSPKVLNTEAFF
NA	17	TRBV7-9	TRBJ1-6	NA	TGTGCCAGCAGCAAACGGGCGGACAGCTCCTATAATTCACCCCTCCACTTT	CASSKRADSSYNSPLHF
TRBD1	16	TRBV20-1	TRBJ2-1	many	TGCAGTGCTAGGGGGGCGGAGACAGGGGGAATCAATGAGCAGTTCTTC	CSARGAETGGINEQFF
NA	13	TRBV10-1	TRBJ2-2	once	TGCGCCAGCAGCGGTTTTTCCACCGGGGAGCTGTTTTTT	CASSGFSTGELFF
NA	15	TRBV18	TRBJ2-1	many	TGTGCCAGCTCACCGGCGGGGAGTTGGGGAAATGAGCAGTTCTTC	CASSPAGSWGNEQFF
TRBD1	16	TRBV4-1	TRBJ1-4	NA	TGCGCCAGCAGCCAAGTTGCAGGGGGCGCCTCTGAAAAACTGTTTTTT	CASSQVAGGASEKLFF
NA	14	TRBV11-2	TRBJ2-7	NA	TGTGCCAGCAGCTTAGAAGGGGTCCTCTACGAGCAGTACTTC	CASSLEGVLYEQYF
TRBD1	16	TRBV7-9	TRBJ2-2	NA	TGTGCCAGCAGCTTCGGGACAGGACGGAACACCGGGGAGCTGTTTTTT	CASSFGTGRNTGELFF
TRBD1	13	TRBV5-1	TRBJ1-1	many	TGCGCCAGCAGCCACGGGACAGGCACTGAAGCTTTCTTT	CASSHGTGTEAFF
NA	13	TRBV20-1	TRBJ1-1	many	TGCAGTGCAGAACCGGCTACAAGGACTGAAGCTTTCTTT	CSAEPATRTEAFF
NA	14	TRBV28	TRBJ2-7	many	TGTGCCAGCTTGGGGCATCTTAGCTCCTACGAGCAGTACTTC	CASLGHLSSYEQYF
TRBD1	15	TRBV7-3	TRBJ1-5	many	TGTGCCAGCAGCCCCCAGACAGGGGGTAATCAGCCCCAGCATTTT	CASSPQTGGNQPQHF
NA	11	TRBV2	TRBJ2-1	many	TGTGCCAGCAAGATGGGCAATGAGCAGTTCTTC	CASKMGNEQFF
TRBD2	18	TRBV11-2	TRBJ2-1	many	TGTGCCAGCAGCTTAGATTGGGTAGCGGGGGTTCCCTACAATGAGCAGTTCTTC	CASSLDWVAGVPYNEQFF
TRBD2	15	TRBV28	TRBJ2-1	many	TGTGCCAGCAGTTTAACCCGACTAGCGGGAGGGCCGCAGTTCTTC	CASSLTRLAGGPQFF
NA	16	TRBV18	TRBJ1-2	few	TGTGCCAGCTCACCTCAGCCCCCCGGGGCAGACTATGGCTACACCTTC	CASSPQPPGADYGYTF
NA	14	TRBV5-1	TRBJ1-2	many	TGCGCCAGCGGGGCGCTGGACAGTTTCTATGGCTACACCTTC	CASGALDSFYGYTF
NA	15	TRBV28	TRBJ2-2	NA	TGTGCCAGCCGACGTAAGGACAGTGACACCGGGGAGCTGTTTTTT	CASRRKDSDTGELFF
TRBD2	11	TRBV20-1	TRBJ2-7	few	TGCAGTGCCCCCGGGGGGGTCGAGCAGTACTTC	CSAPGGVEQYF
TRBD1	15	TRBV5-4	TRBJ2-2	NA	TGTGCCAGCAGCTTGCGCTCAGGGGGCTCCGGGGAGCTGTTTTTT	CASSLRSGGSGELFF
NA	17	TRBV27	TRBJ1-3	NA	TGTGCCAGCAGTATAGGCCCGTTGAAGGGGTCTGGAAACACCATATATTTT	CASSIGPLKGSGNTIYF
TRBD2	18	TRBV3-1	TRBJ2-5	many	TGTGCCAGCAGCCAAGAGGAATGGTCTAGCGGGAGTAAAGAGACCCAGTACTTC	CASSQEEWSSGSKETQYF
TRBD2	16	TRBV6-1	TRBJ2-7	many	TGTGCCAGCAGCCCTGATGCTAGCGGGAGGAGGTACGAGCAGTACTTC	CASSPDASGRRYEQYF
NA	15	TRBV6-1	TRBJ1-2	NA	TGTGCCAGCAGTGAATTTAAGCTGGGTAACTATGGCTACACCTTC	CASSEFKLGNYGYTF
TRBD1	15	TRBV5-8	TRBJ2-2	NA	TGTGCCAGCAGCTCCGGGACAGGGGGCACCAGGGAGCTGTTTTTT	CASSSGTGGTRELFF
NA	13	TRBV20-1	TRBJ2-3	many	TGCAGTGTCCAGAAGACTAGCACAGATACGCAGTATTTT	CSVQKTSTDTQYF
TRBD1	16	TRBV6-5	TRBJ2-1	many	TGTGCCAGCAGTTACTTGGGACAGGGCGTTTTGGGGGAGCAGTTCTTC	CASSYLGQGVLGEQFF
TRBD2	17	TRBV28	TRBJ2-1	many	TGTGCCAGCAGTTTAAAACGAGCGGGAGTTACCTACAATGAGCAGTTCTTC	CASSLKRAGVTYNEQFF
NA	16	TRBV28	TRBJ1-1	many	TGTGCCAGCAGTTTAGGCTGGGGGGTGGGAAACACTGAAGCTTTCTTT	CASSLGWGVGNTEAFF
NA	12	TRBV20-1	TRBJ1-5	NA	TGCAGTGCTAGGACTAGCAATCAGCCCCAGCATTTT	CSARTSNQPQHF
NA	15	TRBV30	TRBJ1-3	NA	TGTGCCTGGAGTGTAGCCGGAGGTGGTGGAAACACCATATATTTT	CAWSVAGGGGNTIYF
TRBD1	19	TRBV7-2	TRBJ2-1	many	TGTGCCAGCAGCACAACAGGGGGGTTAGCGGAGCACCTCTACAATGAGCAGTTCTTC	CASSTTGGLAEHLYNEQFF
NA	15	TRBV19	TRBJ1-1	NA	TGTGCCAGTACCGCCCTGTCCCCAGGGAACACTGAAGCTTTCTTT	CASTALSPGNTEAFF
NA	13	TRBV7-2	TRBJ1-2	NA	TGTGCCAGCAGACGCCAGCTTGATTATGGCTACACCTTC	CASRRQLDYGYTF
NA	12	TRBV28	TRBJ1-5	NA	TGTGCCAGCTTAAGAAGCAATCAGCCCCAGCATTTT	CASLRSNQPQHF
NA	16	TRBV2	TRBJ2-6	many	TGTGCCAGCAGTGCGGGCAGGAACTCTGGGGCCAACGTCCTGACTTTC	CASSAGRNSGANVLTF
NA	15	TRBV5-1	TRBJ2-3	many	TGCGCCAGCAGCCGCTCAGGACAGAGCACAGATACGCAGTATTTT	CASSRSGQSTDTQYF
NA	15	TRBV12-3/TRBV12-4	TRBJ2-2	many	TGTGCCAGCAGTTACTCCCCGGACAACACCGGGGAGCTGTTTTTT	CASSYSPDNTGELFF
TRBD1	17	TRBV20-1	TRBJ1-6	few	TGCAGTGCTAGTCCCGGGACAGGGGTGGTCGCGAATTCACCCCTCCACTTT	CSASPGTGVVANSPLHF
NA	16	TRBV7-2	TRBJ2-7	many	TGTGCCAGCAGCTTAAGGCAGGCCCTTCGGTCCTACGAGCAGTACTTC	CASSLRQALRSYEQYF
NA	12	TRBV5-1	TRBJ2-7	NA	TGCGCCAGCAGCGACGAATCCTACGAGCAGTACTTC	CASSDESYEQYF
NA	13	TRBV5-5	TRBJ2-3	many	TGTGCCAGCAGCGAGTCGGCCCCGAATACGCAGTATTTT	CASSESAPNTQYF
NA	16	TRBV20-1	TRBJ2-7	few	TGCAGTGCTAGAGACGAAGTAGCCAGGGGACCCTACGAGCAGTACTTC	CSARDEVARGPYEQYF
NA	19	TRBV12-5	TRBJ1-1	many	TGTGCTAGTGGTTTATACCCTTTACGCCAACAGGAGGGGAGCACTGAAGCTTTCTTT	CASGLYPLRQQEGSTEAFF
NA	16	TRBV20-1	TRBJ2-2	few	TGCAGTGCTAGAGATCAACGAGGCGCGAACACCGGGGAGCTGTTTTTT	CSARDQRGANTGELFF
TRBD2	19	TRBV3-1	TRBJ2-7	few	TGTGCCAGCAGCCCTCCCGCCAGGCGACTAGCGGGAGGGCCCTACGAGCAGTACTTC	CASSPPARRLAGGPYEQYF
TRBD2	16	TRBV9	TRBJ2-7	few	TGTGCCAGCAGCGTAGAGGGAACTAGCGGTGCCTACGAGCAGTACTTC	CASSVEGTSGAYEQYF
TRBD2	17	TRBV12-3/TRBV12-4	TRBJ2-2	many	TGTGCCAGCAGGCCCGGGACTAGCGCTTTGGACACCGGGGAGCTGTTTTTT	CASRPGTSALDTGELFF
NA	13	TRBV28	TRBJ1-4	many	TGTGCCAGCAGTCCCCCGTTTGGTGAAAAACTGTTTTTT	CASSPPFGEKLFF